This TCR beta chain comes out of a study of blood T cells in healthy people across ages. Study-level points and caveats: Bulk PBMC profiling left naive and antigen-experienced comparisons inconclusive. Estimates based on one million T cells were treated as lower bounds.

The CDR3 length is 13 residues. With 5 bases removed from V and 7 bases from J, the gap between germline ends came to 14 bases. Total RNA, at least 5 micrograms per sample, came from PBMCs. Notes on this clonotype: Its antigen remains unidentified.

A second PCR, run for roughly 7 to 12 cycles, used a sample-barcoded 5' primer plus a J-beta primer mix. At least 2.5 million CDR3-containing paired-end reads were obtained per sample. TCRdb redid the calling of the 5' RACE reads with MiXCR, one entry per CDR3 protein. This sample has around 1.5 million distinct CDR3 sequences, with roughly 32% found just once. The TCR originated in a woman aged 25 to 39 in good health. This rearrangement joins TRBV12-3 or TRBV12-4 to TRBJ1-2; tentative D call: TRBD1 (5 bases). Input material: blood. CDR3 in amino acids: CASSEGRFLGYTF. The CDR3 DNA is TGTGCCAGCAGTGAGGGACGATTCCTTGGCTACACCTTC.